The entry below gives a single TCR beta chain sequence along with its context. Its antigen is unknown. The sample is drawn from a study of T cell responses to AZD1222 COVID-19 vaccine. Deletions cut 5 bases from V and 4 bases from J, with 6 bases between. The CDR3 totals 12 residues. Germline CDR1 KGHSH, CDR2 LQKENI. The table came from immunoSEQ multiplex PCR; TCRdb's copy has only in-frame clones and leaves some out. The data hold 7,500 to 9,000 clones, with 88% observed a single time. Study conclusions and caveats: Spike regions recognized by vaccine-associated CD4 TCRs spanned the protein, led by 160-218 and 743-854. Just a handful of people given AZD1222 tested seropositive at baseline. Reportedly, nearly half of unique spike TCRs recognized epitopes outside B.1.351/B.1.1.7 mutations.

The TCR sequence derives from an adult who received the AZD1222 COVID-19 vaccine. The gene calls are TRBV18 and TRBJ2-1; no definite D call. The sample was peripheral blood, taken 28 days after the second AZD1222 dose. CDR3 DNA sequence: TGTGCCAGCTCATACCAGTACAATGAGCAGTTCTTC. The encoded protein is CASSYQYNEQFF.